This T cell receptor beta chain was found in a study of neurological immune-mediated disorders (dated 2019 in TCRdb). About the full investigation: Peripheral blood TCR-beta repertoires from patients with HTLV-I-associated myelopathy (HAM/TSP), patients with multiple sclerosis, and healthy controls were compared in the study using UMI-based sequencing. Alongside PBMC samples, the set of more than 85 TCR-beta libraries contained longitudinal samples, technical triplicates, and paired CD4+ and CD8+ T-cell subsets that had been sorted. Longitudinal HAM/TSP and healthy donors were sampled at 3 time-points each (about 3-45 month intervals). The cohort included about 66 subjects: some 14 with HAM/TSP, some 34 with multiple sclerosis, and around 20 healthy controls.

cDNA synthesis used template-switch 5'RACE with a primer carrying a 10-nucleotide random unique molecular identifier tagging each TCR transcript. Over 200 million TCR-beta sequences, covering 15-18 subjects, were produced in each sequencing run. Total RNA was extracted with the RNeasy kit. The KAPA Real-time Library Amplification kit was used to amplify TCR-beta VDJ regions with primers targeting the TCR constant region and the 5'RACE anchor. A first PCR added sample indexes and Illumina adaptors, after which a second PCR increased the library yield. The roughly 650 bp TCR product was size-selected on a 2% E-gel SizeSelection system after Ampure bead purification. Library quality was checked on a Bioanalyzer, concentration was measured with Qubit, and libraries were quantified with the Kapa Library Quantification kit before pooling. Paired-end 2 x 150 bp sequencing of the libraries was performed on an Illumina HiSeq 2500. To increase sequence diversity, roughly 24-32% phiX was spiked into each library pool. In the authors' own workflow: The UMI-based MiGEC pipeline processed quality-filtered reads and removed over 85% of raw TCR sequences during error correction. VDJ genes were aligned to IMGT germline references, and clonotypes were defined by unique CDR3 amino acid sequence plus V-J genes. Clonal expansion, Shannon diversity, and CDR3 relatedness (CalcPairwiseDistances, ClusterSamples) were evaluated with VDJtools, and phylogenetic trees were built with CLCbio workbench. Clones with at least 8 unique UMIs were defined as expanded, with this threshold being based on coefficient-of-variation modelling across technical triplicates. In-frame beta chains were kept once TCRdb had trimmed the public reads at Q25 with fastp and called clones with MiXCR. All rows with the same CDR3 protein become a single entry with the most common DNA and genes. TCRdb's processing, not the authors' own work, is the source of the V and J calls. For this sample the table gives roughly 98,000 distinct CDR3 sequences, of which over 10% were detected only once. About 5% of the sample comes from the top ten.

Per the publication, the time point label means: longitudinal time-point 2. For the unsorted PBMC libraries, 2 million PBMCs were stored in RNAlater at -80 degrees C until RNA extraction and were used to generate the libraries. Peripheral blood was subjected to Ficoll-Hypaque density gradient centrifugation to isolate PBMCs, which were then cryopreserved in liquid nitrogen. Overall study results and their limits: No identical CDR3 amino acid sequences were found to be shared among expanded clones across subjects, suggesting that TCR-beta repertoires were private in all groups. TCR clonal expansion was highest in HAM/TSP patients and lowest in MS patients, with MS patients falling below even healthy controls.

The CDR3, cysteine through phenylalanine, is 13 amino acids long. Only the CDR3 portion is preserved as DNA: 39 bases, with reading frame beginning at the first base. CDR1 and CDR2 are read off the germline V gene as SGHTS and YDEGEE. Germline trimming amounts to 7 bases on V and 8 bases on J, with 5 as the count of junction bases outside the gene matches. At least ten counts were recorded for this clonotype. Its antigen target is currently unknown. No base-level quality is on record; no much larger clone is a single base apart. Specimen: PBMCs. The sequence links TRBV5-8 to TRBJ2-1, and 11 junction bases match TRBD1. The source of this sequence is a female donor with HTLV-1-associated myelopathy (HAM/TSP). The CDR3 region reads CASSDRGHDEQFF. The nucleotide sequence is TGTGCCAGCTCGGACAGGGGGCATGATGAGCAGTTCTTC.